The 2 T cell receptor beta chains below all came from one sample that was sequenced in a study of blood T cell repertoires in COVID-19. Profiled with immunoSEQ multiplex PCR; TCRdb holds only in-frame clones, not every one. This table has more than 80,000 clones, under 80% appearing once. The sequenced sample consisted of peripheral blood. The receptors were gathered from a woman older than 75 with active or convalescent COVID-19.

V usage is TRBV19 and J usage is TRBJ1-4; possibly TRBD1 for D (6 bases). The CDR3 spans 17 residues. Germline V gene sequence: CDR1 LNHDA, CDR2 SQIVND (reference sequence). Deletions cut 1 base from V and 3 bases from J, with 15 bases between. The CDR3 region has the DNA TGTGCCAGTAGTATAGGGGGCAGGGGAGCGGCTAATGAAAAACTGTTTTTT. This codes for CASSIGGRGAANEKLFF.

The chain carries TRBV6-5 and TRBJ2-2; 7 nucleotides match TRBD2. CDR1 MNHEY and CDR2 SVGAGI come from the germline V gene. Unmatched junction bases numbered 9, after V lost 6 bases and J lost 5 bases. The CDR3 is 15 amino acids. For the CDR3, the DNA is TGTGCCAGCAGCCTCGGACTAGAAGCGACCGGGGAGCTGTTTTTT. Amino acid sequence: CASSLGLEATGELFF.